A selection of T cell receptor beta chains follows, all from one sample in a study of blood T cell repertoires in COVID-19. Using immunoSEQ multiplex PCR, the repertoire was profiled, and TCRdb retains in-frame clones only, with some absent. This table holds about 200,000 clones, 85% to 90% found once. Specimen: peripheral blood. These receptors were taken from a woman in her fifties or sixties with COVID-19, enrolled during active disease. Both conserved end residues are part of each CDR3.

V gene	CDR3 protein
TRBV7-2	CASSLHRANEAFF
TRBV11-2	CASSLQDSYNEQFF
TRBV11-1	CASSSRQGNTEAFF
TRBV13	CASSLWGQGVYEQYF
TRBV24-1	CATSALLTGELFF
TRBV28	CASSLALAGPTDTQYF
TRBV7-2	CASSLYGSSPLHF
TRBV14	CASSADRNSPLHF
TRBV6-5	CASSYSEGSSGNTIYF
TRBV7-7	CASSLVFGNEQFF
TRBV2	CASSEGGNSPLHF
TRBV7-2	CASSPSGLRRFF
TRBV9	CASSLGQPNYGYTF
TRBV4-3	CASSYAGTGGSGANVLTF
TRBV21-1	CASSKRTGTGFLALHF
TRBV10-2	CASSESPFSSYNEQFF
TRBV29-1	CSVSTGTGHNEQYF
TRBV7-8	CASSSSSGDYNEQFF
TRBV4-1	CASSQEPRGVNTGELFF
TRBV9	CASSAGPPSLEAFF
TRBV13	CASSPRTAYNEQFF
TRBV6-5	CASSYPTGTSGNTIYF
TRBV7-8	CASSLGRAGELFF
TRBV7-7	CASSLGFSGGRETQYF
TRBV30	CAGSMGNTDTQYF
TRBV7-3	CASSLLPGRGDTEAFF
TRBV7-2	CASSFGVGATDTQYF
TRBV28	CASSGQGGSGYTF
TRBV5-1	CASRERQLNTEAFF
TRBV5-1	CASSRAGEGFNSPLHF
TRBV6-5	CASSSQDRSTDTQYF
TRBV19	CASSIRGINQPQHF
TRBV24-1	CATSDSGATEAFF
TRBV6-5	CASSYSTGHGYTF
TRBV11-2	CASSLVARSDTEAFF
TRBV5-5	CASSFFLDRVKTDTQYF
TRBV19	CASSMVGDYGYTF
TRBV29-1	CSVDRAYNEQFF
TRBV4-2	CASSPSLPNTGELFF
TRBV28	CASSLRQYYGYTF
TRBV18	CASSPRMTQNTEAFF
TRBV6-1	CASSVSGWVSNQPQHF
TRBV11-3	CASSLDGAGKQFF
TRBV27	CASSSGHLNEKLFF
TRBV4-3	CASSQVAGMNTGELFF
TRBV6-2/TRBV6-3	CASSYSKQAGSYEQYF
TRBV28	CASSLRGMGGYTF
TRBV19	CASSPPGASDTQYF
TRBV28	CATQQGASRNTIYF
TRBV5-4	CASSQQVNEQFF